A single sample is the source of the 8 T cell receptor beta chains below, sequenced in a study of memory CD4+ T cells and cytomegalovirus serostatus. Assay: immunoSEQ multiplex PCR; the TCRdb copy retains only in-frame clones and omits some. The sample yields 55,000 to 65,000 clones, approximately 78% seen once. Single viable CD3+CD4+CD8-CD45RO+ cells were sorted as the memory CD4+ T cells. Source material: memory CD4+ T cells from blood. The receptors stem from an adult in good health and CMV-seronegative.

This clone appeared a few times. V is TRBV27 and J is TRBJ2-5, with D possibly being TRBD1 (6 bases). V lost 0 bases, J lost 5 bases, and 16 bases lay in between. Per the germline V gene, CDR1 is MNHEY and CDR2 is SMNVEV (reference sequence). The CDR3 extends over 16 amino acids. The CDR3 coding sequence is TGTGCCAGCAGTTTATCTTGGGGGCAGGCCCGGGAGACCCAGTACTTC. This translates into CASSLSWGQARETQYF.

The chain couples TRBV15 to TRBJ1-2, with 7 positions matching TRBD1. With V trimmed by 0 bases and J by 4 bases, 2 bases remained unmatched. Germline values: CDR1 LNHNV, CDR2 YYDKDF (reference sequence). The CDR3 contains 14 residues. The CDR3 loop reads CATSRDRTGYGYTF. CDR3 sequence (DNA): TGTGCCACCAGCAGAGATCGGACAGGCTATGGCTACACCTTC.

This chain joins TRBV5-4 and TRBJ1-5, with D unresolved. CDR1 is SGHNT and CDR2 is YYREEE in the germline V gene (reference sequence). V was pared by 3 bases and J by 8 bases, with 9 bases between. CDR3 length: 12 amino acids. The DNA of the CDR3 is TGTGCCAGCAGCTCCCCATTGGAGCCCCAGCATTTT. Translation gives CASSSPLEPQHF.

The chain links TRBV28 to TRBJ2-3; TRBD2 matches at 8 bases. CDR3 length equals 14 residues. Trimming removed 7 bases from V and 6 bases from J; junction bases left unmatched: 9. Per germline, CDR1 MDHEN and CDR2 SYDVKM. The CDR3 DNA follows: TGTGCCAGCAAGCAGAGCGGGAGTACGGATACGCAGTATTTT. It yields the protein CASKQSGSTDTQYF. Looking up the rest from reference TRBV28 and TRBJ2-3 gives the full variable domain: DVKVTQSSRYLVKRTGEKVFLECVQDMDHENMFWYRQDPGLGLRLIYFSYDVKMKEKGDIPEGYSVSREKKERFSLILESASTNQTSMYLCASKQSGSTDTQYFGPGTRLTVL.

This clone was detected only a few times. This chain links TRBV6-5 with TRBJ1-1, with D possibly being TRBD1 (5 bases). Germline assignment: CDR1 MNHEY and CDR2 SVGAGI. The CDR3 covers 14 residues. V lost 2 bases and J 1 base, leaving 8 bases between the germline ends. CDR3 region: CASSYPGTNTEAFF. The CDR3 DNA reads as TGTGCCAGCAGTTACCCTGGGACGAACACTGAAGCTTTCTTT.

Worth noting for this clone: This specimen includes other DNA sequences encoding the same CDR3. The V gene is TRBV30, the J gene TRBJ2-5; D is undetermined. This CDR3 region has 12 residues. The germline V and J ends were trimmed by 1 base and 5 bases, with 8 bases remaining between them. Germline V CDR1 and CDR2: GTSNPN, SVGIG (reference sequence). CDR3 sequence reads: CAWSEGRETQYF. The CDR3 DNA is TGTGCCTGGAGTGAGGGAAGGGAGACCCAGTACTTC. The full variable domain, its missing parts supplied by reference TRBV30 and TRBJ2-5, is SQTIHQWPATLVQPVGSPLSLECTVEGTSNPNLYWYRQAAGRGLQLLFYSVGIGQISSEVPQNLSASRPQDRQFILSSKKLLLSDSGFYLCAWSEGRETQYFGPGTRLLVL.

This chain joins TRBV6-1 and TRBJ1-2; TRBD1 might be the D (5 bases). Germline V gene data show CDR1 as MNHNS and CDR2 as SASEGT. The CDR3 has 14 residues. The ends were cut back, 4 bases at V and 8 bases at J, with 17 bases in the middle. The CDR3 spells CASSAESAGRGYTF. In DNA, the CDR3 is TGTGCCAGCAGTGCGGAATCGGCAGGGAGAGGCTACACCTTC.

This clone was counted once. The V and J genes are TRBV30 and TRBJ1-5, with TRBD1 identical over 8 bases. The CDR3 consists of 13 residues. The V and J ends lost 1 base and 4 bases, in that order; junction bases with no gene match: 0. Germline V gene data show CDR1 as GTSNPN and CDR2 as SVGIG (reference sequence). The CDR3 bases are TGTGCCTGGAGTGGACAGGGGAATCAGCCCCAGCATTTT. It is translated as CAWSGQGNQPQHF.